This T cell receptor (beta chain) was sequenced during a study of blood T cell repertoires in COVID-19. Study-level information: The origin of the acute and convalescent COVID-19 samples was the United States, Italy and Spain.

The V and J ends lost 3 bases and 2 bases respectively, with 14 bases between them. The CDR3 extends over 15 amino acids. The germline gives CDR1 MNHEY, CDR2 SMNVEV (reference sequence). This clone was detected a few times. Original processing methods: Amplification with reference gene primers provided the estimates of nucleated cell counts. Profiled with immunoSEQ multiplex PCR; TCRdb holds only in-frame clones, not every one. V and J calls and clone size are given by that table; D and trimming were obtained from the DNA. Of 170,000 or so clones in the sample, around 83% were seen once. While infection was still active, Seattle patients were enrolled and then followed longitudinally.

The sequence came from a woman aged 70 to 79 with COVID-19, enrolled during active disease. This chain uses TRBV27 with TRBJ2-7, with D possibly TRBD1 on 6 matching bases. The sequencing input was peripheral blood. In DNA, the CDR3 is TGTGCCAGCAGTTTTGGGGCACAGGGCACCTACGAGCAGTACTTC. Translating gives CASSFGAQGTYEQYF.